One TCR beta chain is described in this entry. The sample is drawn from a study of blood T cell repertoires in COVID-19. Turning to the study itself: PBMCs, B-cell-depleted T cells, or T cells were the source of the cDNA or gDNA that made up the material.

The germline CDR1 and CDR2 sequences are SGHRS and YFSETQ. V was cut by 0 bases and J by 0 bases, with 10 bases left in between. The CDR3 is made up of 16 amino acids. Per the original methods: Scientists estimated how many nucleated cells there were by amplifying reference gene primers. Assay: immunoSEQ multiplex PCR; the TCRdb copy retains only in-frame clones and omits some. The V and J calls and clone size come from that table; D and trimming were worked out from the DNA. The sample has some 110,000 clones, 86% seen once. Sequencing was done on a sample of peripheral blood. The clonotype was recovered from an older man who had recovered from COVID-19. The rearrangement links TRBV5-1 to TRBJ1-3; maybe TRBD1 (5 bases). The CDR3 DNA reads TGCGCCAGCAGCTTGGTGGGGCGGCGCTCTGGAAACACCATATATTTT. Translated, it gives CASSLVGRRSGNTIYF.